The 24 T cell receptor beta chains presented below share a single source sample, sequenced in a study of cytomegalovirus exposure and HLA in healthy donors. In the PCR, 60 Vbeta and 13 Jbeta primers were used. Data came from immunoSEQ multiplex PCR; TCRdb stores just in-frame clones and leaves some out. The profile shows under 200,000 clones, over 70% of them singletons. The material sequenced was PBMCs. The receptor source for this set is a male donor in good health and CMV-seropositive.

This clone was recorded a few times. The chain joins TRBV2 to TRBJ1-1, with 7 nucleotides matching TRBD1. CDR1 and CDR2 from the germline V gene are SNHLY and FYNNEI. There are 15 residues in the CDR3. Trimming removed 7 bases from V and 3 bases from J; junction bases left unmatched: 11. The CDR3 nucleotides read TGTGCCAGCACTCTTAGAGGGCAGGGGGACACTGAAGCTTTCTTT. Translation gives CASTLRGQGDTEAFF.

This rearrangement joins TRBV6-1 to TRBJ1-2, with D uncertain. Trimming took 3 bases from V and 3 from J, leaving 14 bases between them. Germline CDR1 reads MNHNS; CDR2 reads SASEGT. The CDR3 is 15 amino acids. CDR3 DNA sequence: TGTGCCAGCAGTGAGTCAGGCGACCAGGACTATGGCTACACCTTC. Protein sequence: CASSESGDQDYGYTF.

In this sample, this clone turned up once. The chain carries TRBV7-9 and TRBJ2-1; 10 nucleotides agree with TRBD2. V trimming: 3 bases; J trimming: 7 bases; junction bases outside the gene matches: 15. The CDR3 totals 18 residues. The V gene's germline CDR1 is SEHNR and CDR2 FQNEAQ (reference sequence). CDR3 DNA sequence: TGTGCCAGCAGCTTCGAACCCGGTACGAAGCGGGGGGGGAATGAGCAGTTCTTC. It is translated as CASSFEPGTKRGGNEQFF.

This chain connects TRBV11-3 to TRBJ2-1, with TRBD1 matching over 8 bases. The germline gives CDR1 SGHNT, CDR2 YENEEA. V was pared by 0 bases and J by 2 bases, with 0 bases of the junction left unmatched. This CDR3 region has 15 residues. DNA of the CDR3: TGTGCCAGCAGCTTAGAACAGGGGGCCTACAATGAGCAGTTCTTC. As protein: CASSLEQGAYNEQFF.

The V and J genes are TRBV2 and TRBJ2-7, with 11 bases aligning to TRBD1. The length of the CDR3 is 14 residues. V was pared by 8 bases and J by 3 bases, with 6 bases of the junction left unmatched. CDR1 and CDR2 from the germline V gene are SNHLY and FYNNEI. CDR3 coding DNA: TGTGCCAGCGGCGGCGGGACAGGGGGCTACGAGCAGTACTTC. It is translated as CASGGGTGGYEQYF.

This clone was found a few times. The chain recombines TRBV6-1 with TRBJ2-3, with D unresolved. The CDR3 consists of 14 residues. Trimming left V 5 bases short and J 4 bases short, with 13 bases between. Germline V gives CDR1 MNHNS, CDR2 SASEGT. CDR3 sequence: CASSSTAHPDTQYF. As DNA, the CDR3 is TGTGCCAGCAGTTCCACCGCGCACCCAGATACGCAGTATTTT.

V gene TRBV11-2 combines with J gene TRBJ2-3; D remains unclear. CDR1 SGHAT and CDR2 FQNNGV come from the germline V gene. This CDR3 comprises 15 residues. The V and J ends lost 0 bases and 0 bases respectively, with 7 bases between them. In DNA form, the CDR3 reads TGTGCCAGCAGCTTAGATCTTCTTAGCACAGATACGCAGTATTTT. Residues: CASSLDLLSTDTQYF.

On this clone itself: Other DNA sequences within the sample encode an identical CDR3. V usage is TRBV7-9 and J usage is TRBJ2-7; D remains unclear. Germline-derived CDR1 and CDR2 are SEHNR and FQNEAQ (reference sequence). There are 12 residues in the CDR3. The ends were cut back, 2 bases at V and 3 bases at J, with 5 bases in the middle. The CDR3 here is CASSLPGYEQYF. The DNA for the CDR3 is TGTGCCAGCAGCTTACCAGGCTACGAGCAGTACTTC.

This rearrangement joins TRBV7-3 to TRBJ2-3; TRBD2 agrees at 12 bases. Per germline, CDR1 SGHTA and CDR2 FQGTGA. The trim removed 5 bases at V and 0 bases at J, leaving 6 bases unmatched. The CDR3 is 17 amino acids. This CDR3 reads CASSLGLAGTSTDTQYF. The CDR3 DNA is TGTGCCAGCAGCCTCGGACTAGCGGGGACTAGCACAGATACGCAGTATTTT.

This rearrangement joins TRBV27 to TRBJ2-7; 7 positions match TRBD1. J lost 6 bases, V lost 3 bases, and 2 bases had no gene match. The length of the CDR3 is 12 residues. The germline CDR1 and CDR2 sequences are MNHEY and SMNVEV (reference sequence). The CDR3: CASSFHRGEQYF. Here the CDR3 DNA reads TGTGCCAGCAGTTTCCACAGGGGCGAGCAGTACTTC.

The chain has TRBV7-8 and TRBJ1-2; D is uncertain. This CDR3 comprises 16 residues. Germline V gene data show CDR1 as SGHVS and CDR2 as FQNEAQ. Trimming took 4 bases from V and 0 from J, leaving 15 bases between them. CDR3 DNA: TGTGCCAGCAGCTCAACGGATACTAGAGCTAACTATGGCTACACCTTC. This translates into CASSSTDTRANYGYTF.

The chain links TRBV7-3 to TRBJ2-1; 7 positions match TRBD2. CDR1 is SGHTA, CDR2 FQGTGA, per germline. CDR3 size: 16 residues. The trim removed 1 base at V and 5 bases at J, leaving 8 bases unmatched. CDR3 protein: CASSLSPGGENNEQFF. Written as DNA, the CDR3 is TGTGCCAGCAGCTTAAGTCCTGGGGGGGAAAACAATGAGCAGTTCTTC. The complete variable domain, with remaining parts taken from reference TRBV7-3 and TRBJ2-1, reads GAGVSQTPSNKVTEKGKYVELRCDPISGHTALYWYRQSLGQGPEFLIYFQGTGAADDSGLPNDRFFAVRPEGSVSTLKIQRTERGDSAVYLCASSLSPGGENNEQFFGPGTRLTVL.

The chain employs TRBV7-9 and TRBJ1-1; D is possibly TRBD1 (5 bases). The V end lost 7 bases, the J end lost 11 bases, and 17 bases lay between the germline ends. Per the germline V gene, CDR1 is SEHNR and CDR2 is FQNEAQ (reference sequence). The CDR3 consists of 12 residues. The CDR3 region is CASIVAGPEAFF. CDR3 DNA sequence: TGTGCCAGCATCGTTGCGGGGCCGGAGGCTTTCTTT.

The genes are TRBV13 and TRBJ2-3; perhaps TRBD2 as D (5 bases). Germline loops: CDR1 PRHDT, CDR2 FYEKMQ (reference sequence). Trimming took 3 bases from V and 1 from J, leaving 8 bases between them. There are 14 residues in the CDR3. This CDR3 is CASSFEGRTDTQYF. The CDR3 DNA follows: TGTGCCAGCAGCTTCGAGGGTCGCACAGATACGCAGTATTTT.

The chain links TRBV7-8 to TRBJ2-7, with 9 nucleotides matching TRBD1. Germline CDR1 reads SGHVS; CDR2 reads FQNEAQ. The V and J ends lost 3 bases and 3 bases, in that order; junction bases with no gene match: 6. The CDR3 extends over 15 amino acids. Here the CDR3 DNA reads TGTGCCAGCAGCTTTAGGGGACAGGGAATCTACGAGCAGTACTTC. Its protein is CASSFRGQGIYEQYF.

The chain links TRBV7-2 to TRBJ1-1; TRBD1 agrees at 7 bases. The germline V gene encodes CDR1 SGHTA and CDR2 FQGNSA. This CDR3 comprises 13 residues. The J segment lost 0 bases and the V segment lost 5 bases, leaving 0 bases of the junction unmatched. CDR3 sequence: CASSDRVNTEAFF. The CDR3, as DNA: TGTGCCAGCAGCGACAGGGTGAACACTGAAGCTTTCTTT.

The rearrangement joins TRBV5-5 to TRBJ2-7; TRBD1 aligns across 7 bases. There are 14 residues in the CDR3. V shed 0 bases and J 7 bases; nucleotides not matched to a gene: 7. CDR1 is SGHKS and CDR2 is YYEKEE in the germline V gene (reference sequence). CDR3 sequence (DNA): TGTGCCAGCAGCTTGGGACAGGGTTCCCGAGAGCAGTACTTC. The encoded protein is CASSLGQGSREQYF.

V usage is TRBV9 and J usage is TRBJ2-7, with D maybe TRBD2 (5 bases). V lost 3 bases, J lost 0 bases, and 10 bases lay in between. Germline V gene data show CDR1 as SGDLS and CDR2 as YYNGEE. The CDR3 extends over 14 amino acids. The CDR3 loop is CASSGVGSSYEQYF. In nucleotides, the CDR3 is TGTGCCAGCAGCGGGGTGGGGAGCTCCTACGAGCAGTACTTC. The variable domain in full, with the rest retrieved from reference TRBV9 and TRBJ2-7, is DSGVTQTPKHLITATGQRVTLRCSPRSGDLSVYWYQQSLDQGLQFLIQYYNGEERAKGNILERFSAQQFPDLHSELNLSSLELGDSALYFCASSGVGSSYEQYFGPGTRLTVT.

This sequence joins TRBV4-3 and TRBJ2-1, with TRBD2 matching over 7 bases. CDR3 length: 13 amino acids. The germline V gene has CDR1 LGHNA and CDR2 YSLEER. After removal of 3 bases from V and 4 bases from J, the junction contained 0 bases not matched to a gene. The CDR3 loop is CASSQREYNEQFF. CDR3 bases: TGCGCCAGCAGCCAGCGGGAGTACAATGAGCAGTTCTTC.

A remark on this clone: This sample includes further DNA sequences coding for the same CDR3. This chain uses TRBV7-9 with TRBJ2-7; the match to TRBD1 covers 9 bases. Germline V gene lookup returns CDR1 SEHNR and CDR2 FQNEAQ (reference sequence). This CDR3 comprises 14 residues. V shed 4 bases and J 4 bases; nucleotides not matched to a gene: 5. The CDR3 here is CASSSGTGPYEQYF. The CDR3, as DNA: TGTGCCAGCAGCTCCGGGACAGGGCCTTACGAGCAGTACTTC.

This clone was seen more than once but under ten times. V is TRBV1 and J is TRBJ2-2; TRBD2 is the table's D call and was not checked against the DNA. TRBV1 counts as a pseudogene. The CDR3 contains 16 residues. CDR3 sequence: CTSSQTSGANTGELFF. In DNA form, the CDR3 reads TGCACCAGCAGCCAGACTAGCGGGGCTAACACCGGGGAGCTGTTTTTT.

The chain recombines TRBV27 with TRBJ2-5; tentatively, D is TRBD1 (5 bases). Trimming removed 6 bases from V and 2 bases from J, with 10 bases in between. CDR3 length: 13 amino acids. CDR1 is MNHEY, CDR2 SMNVEV, per germline (reference sequence). The CDR3 DNA reads TGTGCCAGCAGCCTCGACAGACAAGAGACCCAGTACTTC. Its protein is CASSLDRQETQYF.

J is TRBJ1-2 and V is TRBV2, with a weak D call TRBD1 (6 bases). This CDR3 comprises 14 residues. The germline V gene encodes CDR1 SNHLY and CDR2 FYNNEI. V was cut by 6 bases and J by 4 bases, with 15 bases left in between. CDR3 sequence reads: CASSADRVGYGYTF. The CDR3 DNA reads as TGTGCCAGCAGCGCGGACAGAGTAGGCTATGGCTACACCTTC.

This clone showed up just a few times. The chain is built from TRBV6-5 and TRBJ1-1, with D hard to call. The V gene's germline CDR1 is MNHEY and CDR2 SVGAGI. With 4 bases removed from V and 6 bases from J, the gap between germline ends came to 12 bases. There are 13 residues in the CDR3. CDR3 in DNA: TGTGCCAGCAGTTCTCCAGTCGGGGCTGAAGCTTTCTTT. Translating gives CASSSPVGAEAFF.